This T cell receptor (beta chain) originates from a study of blood T cell repertoires in COVID-19. About the study: Whether acute or convalescent, the COVID-19 samples came from the United States, Italy and Spain. Sources were T cells, B-cell-depleted T cells, or PBMCs; the material itself was cDNA or gDNA.

After removal of 5 bases from V and 3 bases from J, the junction contained 11 bases not matched to a gene. This CDR3 comprises 16 residues. Germline V CDR1 and CDR2: SEHNR, FQNEAQ (reference sequence). Assay used: immunoSEQ multiplex PCR; TCRdb lists only in-frame clones, some missing. The table records some 190,000 clones, more than 70% of them present only once. Patients at the Seattle site were enrolled during active infection and followed longitudinally. This clonotype was sampled from a person aged 65 to 85 with COVID-19, enrolled during active disease. The chain joins TRBV7-9 to TRBJ2-5, with 8 bases identical to TRBD1. Source material: peripheral blood. This CDR3 reads CASSNRRGLSEETQYF. DNA of the CDR3: TGTGCCAGCAGCAATCGCAGGGGGCTTTCGGAAGAGACCCAGTACTTC.